The entry that follows covers one T cell receptor beta chain sequence. RNA was extracted with the RNeasy kit, and a quantity of roughly 0.5 to 1 ug was reverse transcribed using random hexamers. It was immunoSEQ multiplex PCR that amplified TCR beta CDR3 across 54 Vbeta and 13 Jbeta. From the immunoSEQ multiplex PCR reads, TCRdb called clonotypes with MiXCR, one entry per CDR3 protein. The sample records roughly 180,000 distinct CDR3 sequences, about 95% being singletons. The sample comes from a study of CD8 T cells in Susac syndrome. From germline, CDR1 is MNHEY and CDR2 SVGEGT. This CDR3 is 16 amino acids long. Trimming removed 2 bases from V and 3 bases from J; junction bases left unmatched: 7.

This chain connects TRBV6-2 or TRBV6-3 to TRBJ2-4; 7 bases map to TRBD2. The sample comprised CD4+ T cells from PBMCs. The receptor comes from a human donor in good health. CDR3 DNA sequence: TGTGCCAGCAGTTACGGCGGGAGTGGTTTCAAAAACATTCAGTACTTC. The encoded protein is CASSYGGSGFKNIQYF.